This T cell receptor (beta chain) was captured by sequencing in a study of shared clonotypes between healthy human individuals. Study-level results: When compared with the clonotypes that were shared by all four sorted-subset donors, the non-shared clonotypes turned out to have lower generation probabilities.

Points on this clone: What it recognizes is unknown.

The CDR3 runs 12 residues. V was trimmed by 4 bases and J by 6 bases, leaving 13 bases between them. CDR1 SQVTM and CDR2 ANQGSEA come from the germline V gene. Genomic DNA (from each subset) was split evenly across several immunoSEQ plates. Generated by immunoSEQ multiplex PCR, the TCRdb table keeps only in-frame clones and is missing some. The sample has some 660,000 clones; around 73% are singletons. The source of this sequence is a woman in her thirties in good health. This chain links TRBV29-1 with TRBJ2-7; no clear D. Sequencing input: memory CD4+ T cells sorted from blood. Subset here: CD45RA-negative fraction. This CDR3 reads CSVAPGDREQYF. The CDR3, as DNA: TGCAGCGTTGCACCCGGAGACCGCGAGCAGTACTTC.